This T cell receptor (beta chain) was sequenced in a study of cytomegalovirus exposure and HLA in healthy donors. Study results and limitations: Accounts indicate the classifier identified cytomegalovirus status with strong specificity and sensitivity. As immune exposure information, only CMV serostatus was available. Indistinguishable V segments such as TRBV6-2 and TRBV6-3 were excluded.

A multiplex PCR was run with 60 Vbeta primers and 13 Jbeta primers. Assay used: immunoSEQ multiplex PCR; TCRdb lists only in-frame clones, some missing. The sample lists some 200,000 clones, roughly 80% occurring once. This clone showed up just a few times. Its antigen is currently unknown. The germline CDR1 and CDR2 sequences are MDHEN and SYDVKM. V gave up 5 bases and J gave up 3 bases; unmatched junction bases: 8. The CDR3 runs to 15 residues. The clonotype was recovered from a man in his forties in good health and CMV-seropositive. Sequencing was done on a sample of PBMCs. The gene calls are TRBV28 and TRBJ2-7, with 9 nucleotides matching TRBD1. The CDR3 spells CASSIVGQGIYEQYF. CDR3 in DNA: TGTGCCAGCAGTATTGTAGGACAGGGGATCTACGAGCAGTACTTC. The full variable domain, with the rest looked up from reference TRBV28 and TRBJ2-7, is DVKVTQSSRYLVKRTGEKVFLECVQDMDHENMFWYRQDPGLGLRLIYFSYDVKMKEKGDIPEGYSVSREKKERFSLILESASTNQTSMYLCASSIVGQGIYEQYFGPGTRLTVT.